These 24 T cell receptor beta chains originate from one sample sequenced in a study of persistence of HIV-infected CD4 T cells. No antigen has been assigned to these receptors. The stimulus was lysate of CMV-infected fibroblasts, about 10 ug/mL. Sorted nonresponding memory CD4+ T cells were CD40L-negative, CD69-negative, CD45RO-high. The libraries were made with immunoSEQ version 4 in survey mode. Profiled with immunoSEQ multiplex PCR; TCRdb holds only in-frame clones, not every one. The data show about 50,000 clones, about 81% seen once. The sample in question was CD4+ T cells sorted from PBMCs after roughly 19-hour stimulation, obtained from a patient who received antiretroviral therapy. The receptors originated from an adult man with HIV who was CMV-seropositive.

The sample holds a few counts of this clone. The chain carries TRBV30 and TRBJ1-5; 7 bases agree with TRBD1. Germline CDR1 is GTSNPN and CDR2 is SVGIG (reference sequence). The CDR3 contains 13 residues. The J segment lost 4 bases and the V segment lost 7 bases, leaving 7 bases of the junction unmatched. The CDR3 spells CAFDRERNQPQHF. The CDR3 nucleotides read TGTGCCTTTGACAGGGAAAGGAATCAGCCCCAGCATTTT.

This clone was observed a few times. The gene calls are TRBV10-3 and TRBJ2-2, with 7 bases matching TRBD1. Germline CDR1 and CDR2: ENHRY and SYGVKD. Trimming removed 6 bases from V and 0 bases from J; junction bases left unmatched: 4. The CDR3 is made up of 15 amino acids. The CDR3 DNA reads TGTGCCATCAGGAACCAGGGGGCGAACACCGGGGAGCTGTTTTTT. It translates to CAIRNQGANTGELFF.

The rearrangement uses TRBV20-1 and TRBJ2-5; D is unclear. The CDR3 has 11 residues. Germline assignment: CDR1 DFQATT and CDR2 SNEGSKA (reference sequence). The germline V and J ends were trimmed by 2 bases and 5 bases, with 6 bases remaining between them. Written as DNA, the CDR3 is TGCAGTGCTAGAAGGTCGGAGACCCAGTACTTC. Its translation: CSARRSETQYF.

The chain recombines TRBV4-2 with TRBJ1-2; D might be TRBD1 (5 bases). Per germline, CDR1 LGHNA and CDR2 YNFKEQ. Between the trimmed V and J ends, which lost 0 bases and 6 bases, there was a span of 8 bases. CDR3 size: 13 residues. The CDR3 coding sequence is TGTGCCAGCAGCCAAGACAGGGTCCATGGCTACACCTTC. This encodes CASSQDRVHGYTF.

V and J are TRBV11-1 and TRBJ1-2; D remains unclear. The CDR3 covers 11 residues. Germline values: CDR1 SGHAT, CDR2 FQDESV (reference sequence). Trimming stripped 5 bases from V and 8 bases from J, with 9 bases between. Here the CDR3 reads CASSPTGGYTF. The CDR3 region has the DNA TGTGCCAGCAGCCCAACCGGCGGCTACACCTTC.

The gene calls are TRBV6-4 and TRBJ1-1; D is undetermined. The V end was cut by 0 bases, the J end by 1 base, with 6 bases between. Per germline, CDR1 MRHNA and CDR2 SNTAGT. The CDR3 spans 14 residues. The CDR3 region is CASSDSHGNTEAFF. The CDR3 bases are TGTGCCAGCAGTGACTCACATGGGAACACTGAAGCTTTCTTT.

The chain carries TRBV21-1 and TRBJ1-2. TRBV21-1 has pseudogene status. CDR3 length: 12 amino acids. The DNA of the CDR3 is TGTGCCAGCACCCGGCGGATTTCTGGCTACACCTTC. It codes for CASTRRISGYTF.

The CDR3 reads CASRGANTEAFF. The CDR3 DNA reads TGTGCCAGCAGAGGGGCGAACACTGAAGCTTTCTTT. The V and J genes are TRBV6-1 and TRBJ1-1; TRBD1 might be the D (5 bases). V was trimmed by 6 bases and J by 1 base, leaving 6 bases between them. Looked up from germline, CDR1 is MNHNS and CDR2 is SASEGT. The CDR3 has 12 amino acids.

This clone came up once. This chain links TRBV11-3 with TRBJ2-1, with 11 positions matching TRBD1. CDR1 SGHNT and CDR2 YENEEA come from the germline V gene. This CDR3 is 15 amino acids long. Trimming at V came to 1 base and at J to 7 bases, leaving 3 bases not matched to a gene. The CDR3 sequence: CASSLGTGGPNEQFF. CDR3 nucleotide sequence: TGTGCCAGCAGCTTAGGGACAGGGGGCCCGAATGAGCAGTTCTTC. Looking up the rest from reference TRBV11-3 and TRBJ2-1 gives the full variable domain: EAGVVQSPRYKIIEKKQPVAFWCNPISGHNTLYWYLQNLGQGPELLIRYENEEAVDDSQLPKDRFSAERLKGVDSTLKIQPAELGDSAVYLCASSLGTGGPNEQFFGPGTRLTVL.

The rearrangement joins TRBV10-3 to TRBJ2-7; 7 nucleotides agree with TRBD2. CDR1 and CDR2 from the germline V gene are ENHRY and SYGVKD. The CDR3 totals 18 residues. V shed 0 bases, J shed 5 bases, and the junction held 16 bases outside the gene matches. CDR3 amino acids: CAISESLGSSGRSNEQYF. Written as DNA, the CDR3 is TGTGCCATCAGTGAGTCGTTGGGCTCTAGCGGTCGGAGCAACGAGCAGTACTTC.

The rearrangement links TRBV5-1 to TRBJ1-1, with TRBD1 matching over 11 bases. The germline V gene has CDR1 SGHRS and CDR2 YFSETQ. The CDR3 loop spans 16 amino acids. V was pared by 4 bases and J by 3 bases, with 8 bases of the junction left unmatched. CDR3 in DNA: TGCGCCAGCAGCCAAGGGACAGGGGGTGGAGACACTGAAGCTTTCTTT. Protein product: CASSQGTGGGDTEAFF.

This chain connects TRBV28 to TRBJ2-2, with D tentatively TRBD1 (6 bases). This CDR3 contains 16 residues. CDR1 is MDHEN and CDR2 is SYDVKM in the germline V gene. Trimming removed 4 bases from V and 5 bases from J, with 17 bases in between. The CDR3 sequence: CASSSAGAVGTGELFF. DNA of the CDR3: TGTGCCAGCAGTTCCGCAGGGGCAGTAGGGACCGGGGAGCTGTTTTTT.

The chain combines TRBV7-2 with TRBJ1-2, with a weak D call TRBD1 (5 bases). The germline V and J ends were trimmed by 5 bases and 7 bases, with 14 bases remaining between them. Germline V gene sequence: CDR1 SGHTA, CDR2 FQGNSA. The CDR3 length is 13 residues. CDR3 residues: CASSATLGPGYTF. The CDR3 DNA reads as TGTGCCAGCAGCGCTACGTTGGGGCCTGGCTACACCTTC. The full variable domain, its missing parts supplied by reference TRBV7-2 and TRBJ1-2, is GAGVSQSPSNKVTEKGKDVELRCDPISGHTALYWYRQSLGQGLEFLIYFQGNSAPDKSGLPSDRFSAERTGGSVSTLTIQRTQQEDSAVYLCASSATLGPGYTFGSGTRLTVV.

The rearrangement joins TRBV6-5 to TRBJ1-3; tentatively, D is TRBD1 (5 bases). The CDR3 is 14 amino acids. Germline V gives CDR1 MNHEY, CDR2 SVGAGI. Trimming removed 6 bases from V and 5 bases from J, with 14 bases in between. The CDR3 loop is CASRAPWGRNTIYF. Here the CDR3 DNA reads TGTGCCAGCAGGGCGCCCTGGGGCAGAAACACCATATATTTT.

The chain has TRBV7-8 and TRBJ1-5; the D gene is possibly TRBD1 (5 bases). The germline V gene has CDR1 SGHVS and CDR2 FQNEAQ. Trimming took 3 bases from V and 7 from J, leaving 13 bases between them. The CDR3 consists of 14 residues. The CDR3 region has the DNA TGTGCCAGCAGCTTTACTCCAGGGCTGCAGCCCCAGCATTTT. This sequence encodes CASSFTPGLQPQHF.

The CDR3 loop reads CASSPEAGEQETQYF. The DNA for the CDR3 is TGTGCCAGCTCACCGGAGGCAGGGGAACAAGAGACCCAGTACTTC. The V and J genes are TRBV18 and TRBJ2-5; possible D gene TRBD1, 6 bases. Germline V gene data show CDR1 as KGHSH and CDR2 as LQKENI. The V and J ends lost 3 bases and 2 bases respectively, with 13 bases between them. The CDR3 is 15 residues long.

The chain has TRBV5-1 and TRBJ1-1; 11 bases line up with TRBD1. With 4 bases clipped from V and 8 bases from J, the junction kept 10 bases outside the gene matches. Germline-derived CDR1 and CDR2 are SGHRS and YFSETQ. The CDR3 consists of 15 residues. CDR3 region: CASSRGTGGSREAFF. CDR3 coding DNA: TGCGCCAGCAGCAGAGGGACAGGGGGATCCCGGGAAGCTTTCTTT.

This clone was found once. CDR3 nucleotides: TGTGCCAGCAGTGATTACCCGGGACAGCCAATTTATGGCTACACCTTC. Translated, it gives CASSDYPGQPIYGYTF. This chain connects TRBV6-4 to TRBJ1-2; 7 positions match TRBD1. CDR1 MRHNA and CDR2 SNTAGT come from the germline V gene. The CDR3 extends over 16 amino acids. V trimming: 3 bases; J trimming: 5 bases; junction bases outside the gene matches: 12.

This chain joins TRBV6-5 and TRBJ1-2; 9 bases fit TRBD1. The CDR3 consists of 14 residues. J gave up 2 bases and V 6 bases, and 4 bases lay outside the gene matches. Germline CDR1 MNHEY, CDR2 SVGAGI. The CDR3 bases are TGTGCCAGCAGAGGGGACAGGGAAAACTATGGCTACACCTTC. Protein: CASRGDRENYGYTF.

Here the CDR3 reads CASRGQGFSYEQYF. The CDR3 DNA reads as TGTGCCAGTAGGGGACAGGGATTCTCCTACGAGCAGTACTTC. The chain has TRBV19 and TRBJ2-7, with 9 positions matching TRBD1. Losses at the gene ends were 6 bases for V and 0 bases for J; bases not matched to a gene: 3. Germline CDR1 and CDR2: LNHDA and SQIVND (reference sequence). The CDR3 sequence is 14 residues long.

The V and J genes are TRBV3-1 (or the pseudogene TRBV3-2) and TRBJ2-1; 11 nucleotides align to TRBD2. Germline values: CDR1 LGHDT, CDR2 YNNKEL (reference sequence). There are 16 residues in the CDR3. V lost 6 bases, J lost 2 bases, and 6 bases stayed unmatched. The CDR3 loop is CASRTLAGGPYNEQFF. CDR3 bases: TGTGCCAGCAGGACCTTAGCGGGAGGGCCCTACAATGAGCAGTTCTTC.

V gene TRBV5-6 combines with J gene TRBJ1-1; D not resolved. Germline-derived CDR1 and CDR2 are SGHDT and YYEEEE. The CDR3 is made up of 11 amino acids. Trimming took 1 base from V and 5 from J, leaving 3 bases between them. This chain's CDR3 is CASSLITEAFF. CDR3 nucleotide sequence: TGTGCCAGCAGCTTGATAACTGAAGCTTTCTTT.

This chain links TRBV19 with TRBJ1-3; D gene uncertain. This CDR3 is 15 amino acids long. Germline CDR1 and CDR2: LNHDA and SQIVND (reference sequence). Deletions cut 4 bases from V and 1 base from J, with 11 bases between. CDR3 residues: CASSTTQTSGNTIYF. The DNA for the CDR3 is TGTGCCAGTAGTACGACTCAGACTTCTGGAAACACCATATATTTT.

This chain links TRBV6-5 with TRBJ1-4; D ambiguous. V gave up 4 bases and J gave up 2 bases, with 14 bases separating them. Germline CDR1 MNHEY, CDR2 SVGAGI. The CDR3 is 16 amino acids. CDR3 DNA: TGTGCCAGCAGTTTCCAGAGACGGTCCACTAATGAAAAACTGTTTTTT. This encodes CASSFQRRSTNEKLFF.